This T cell receptor (beta chain) was found in a study of OX40 agonist ivuxolimab in advanced cancers. CDR1 and CDR2 from the germline V gene are SGHTA and FQGTGA. The CDR3 has 16 residues. Trimming pared 2 bases from V and 0 bases from J, leaving 10 bases between. Sequencing used immunoSEQ multiplex PCR; TCRdb keeps in-frame clones, though not all of them. Found here are 35,000 to 50,000 clones, about 86% of them singletons; the top ten hold less than 35%. Exclusion of a patient followed from autoimmune disease history or systemic immunosuppression. The clonotype was recovered from an adult with an advanced solid tumor such as melanoma, head and neck, liver or kidney cancer. The input for sequencing was CD4+ or CD8+ T cells sorted from blood, taken in a trial of the OX40 agonist ivuxolimab. The gene calls are TRBV7-3 and TRBJ2-2; no definite D call. The CDR3 protein is CASSLRPRTNTGELFF. CDR3 nucleotide sequence: TGTGCCAGCAGCTTACGACCGAGGACGAACACCGGGGAGCTGTTTTTT.